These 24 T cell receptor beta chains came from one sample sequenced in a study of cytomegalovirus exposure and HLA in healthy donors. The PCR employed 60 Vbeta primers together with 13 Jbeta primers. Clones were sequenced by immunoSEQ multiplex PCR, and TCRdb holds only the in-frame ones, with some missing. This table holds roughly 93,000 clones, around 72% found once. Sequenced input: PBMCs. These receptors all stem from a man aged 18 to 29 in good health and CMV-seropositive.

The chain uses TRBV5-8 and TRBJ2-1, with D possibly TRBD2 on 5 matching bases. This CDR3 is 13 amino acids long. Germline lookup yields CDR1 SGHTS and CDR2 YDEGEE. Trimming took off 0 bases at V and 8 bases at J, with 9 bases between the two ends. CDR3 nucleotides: TGTGCCAGCAGCTTGGGGGGAGATTATGAGCAGTTCTTC. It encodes CASSLGGDYEQFF.

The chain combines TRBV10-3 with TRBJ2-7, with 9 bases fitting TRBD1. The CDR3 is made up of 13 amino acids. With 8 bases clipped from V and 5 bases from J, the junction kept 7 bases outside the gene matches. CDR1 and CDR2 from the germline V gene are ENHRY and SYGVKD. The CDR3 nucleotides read TGTGCCATCTTAGGGACAGGGAATAACGAGCAGTACTTC. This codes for CAILGTGNNEQYF.

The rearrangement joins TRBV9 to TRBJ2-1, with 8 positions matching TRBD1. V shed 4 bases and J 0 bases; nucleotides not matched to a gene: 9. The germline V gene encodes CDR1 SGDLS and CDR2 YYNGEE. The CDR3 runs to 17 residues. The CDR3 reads CASSPTNGQGSYNEQFF. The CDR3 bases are TGTGCCAGCAGCCCGACCAACGGACAGGGCTCCTACAATGAGCAGTTCTTC.

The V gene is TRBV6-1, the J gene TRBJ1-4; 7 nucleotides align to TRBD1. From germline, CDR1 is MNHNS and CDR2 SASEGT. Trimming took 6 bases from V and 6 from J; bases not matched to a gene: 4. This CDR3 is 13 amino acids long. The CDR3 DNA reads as TGTGCCAGCAGCCCAGGGGGTTATGAAAAACTGTTTTTT. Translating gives CASSPGGYEKLFF.

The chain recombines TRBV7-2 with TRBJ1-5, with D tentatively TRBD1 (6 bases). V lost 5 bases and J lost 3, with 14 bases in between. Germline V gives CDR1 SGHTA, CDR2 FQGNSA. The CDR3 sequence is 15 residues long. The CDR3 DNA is TGTGCCAGCAGCCTGCGCAGGGGTCTCAATCAGCCCCAGCATTTT. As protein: CASSLRRGLNQPQHF.

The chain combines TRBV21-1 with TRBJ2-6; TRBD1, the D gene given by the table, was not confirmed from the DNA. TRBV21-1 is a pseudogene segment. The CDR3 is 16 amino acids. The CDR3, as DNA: TGTGCCAGCAGCAACTTCACAGGGTACGGGGCCAACGTCCTGACTTTC. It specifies CASSNFTGYGANVLTF.

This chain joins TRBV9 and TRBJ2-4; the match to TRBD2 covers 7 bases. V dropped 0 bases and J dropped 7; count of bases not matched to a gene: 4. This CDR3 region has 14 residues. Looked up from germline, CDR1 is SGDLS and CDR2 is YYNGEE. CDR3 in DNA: TGTGCCAGCAGCGTAGGCCAGGGAGGGAACATTCAGTACTTC. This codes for CASSVGQGGNIQYF.

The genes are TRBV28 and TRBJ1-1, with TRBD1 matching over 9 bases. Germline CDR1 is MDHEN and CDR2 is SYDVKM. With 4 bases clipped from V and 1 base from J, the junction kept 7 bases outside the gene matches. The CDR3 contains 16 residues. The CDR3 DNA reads TGTGCCAGCAGTTCGGACAGGGGTGTTGAGAACACTGAAGCTTTCTTT. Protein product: CASSSDRGVENTEAFF.

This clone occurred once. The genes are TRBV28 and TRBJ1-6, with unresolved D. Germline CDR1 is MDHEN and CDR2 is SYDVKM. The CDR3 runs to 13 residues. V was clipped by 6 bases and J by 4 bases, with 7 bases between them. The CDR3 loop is CASRVRYNSPLHF. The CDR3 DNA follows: TGTGCCAGCAGGGTCCGGTATAATTCACCCCTCCACTTT.

The DNA for the CDR3 is TGTGCCTGGAGGGGCCTTTCGGGGTCCTACAATGAGCAGTTCTTC. Its translation: CAWRGLSGSYNEQFF. The rearrangement links TRBV30 to TRBJ2-1, with D maybe TRBD2 (5 bases). Germline assignment: CDR1 GTSNPN and CDR2 SVGIG (reference sequence). Deletions cut 3 bases from V and 1 base from J, with 13 bases between. The CDR3 totals 15 residues.

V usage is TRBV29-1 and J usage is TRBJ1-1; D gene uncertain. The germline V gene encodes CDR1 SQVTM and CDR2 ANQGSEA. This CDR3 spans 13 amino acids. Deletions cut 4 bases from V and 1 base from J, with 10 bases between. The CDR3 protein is CSVARDKNTEAFF. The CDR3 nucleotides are TGCAGCGTTGCCCGGGATAAGAACACTGAAGCTTTCTTT.

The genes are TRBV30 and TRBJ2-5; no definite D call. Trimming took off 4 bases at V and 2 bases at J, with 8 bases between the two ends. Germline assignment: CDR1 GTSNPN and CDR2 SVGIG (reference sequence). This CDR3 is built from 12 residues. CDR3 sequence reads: CAWTVGQETQYF. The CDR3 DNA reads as TGTGCCTGGACGGTCGGTCAAGAGACCCAGTACTTC. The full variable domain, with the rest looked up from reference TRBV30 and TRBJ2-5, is SQTIHQWPATLVQPVGSPLSLECTVEGTSNPNLYWYRQAAGRGLQLLFYSVGIGQISSEVPQNLSASRPQDRQFILSSKKLLLSDSGFYLCAWTVGQETQYFGPGTRLLVL.

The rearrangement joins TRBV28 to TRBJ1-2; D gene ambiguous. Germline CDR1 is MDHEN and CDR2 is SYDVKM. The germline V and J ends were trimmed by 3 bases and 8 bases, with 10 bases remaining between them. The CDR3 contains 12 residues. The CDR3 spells CASSFRTGGYTF. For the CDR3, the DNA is TGTGCCAGCAGTTTTCGGACGGGGGGCTACACCTTC.

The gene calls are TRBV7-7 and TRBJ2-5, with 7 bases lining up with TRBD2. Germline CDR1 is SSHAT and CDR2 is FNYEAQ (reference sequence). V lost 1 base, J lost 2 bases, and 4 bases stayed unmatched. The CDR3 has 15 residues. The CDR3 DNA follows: TGTGCCAGCAGCTTAGGGACTAGTCGTCAAGAGACCCAGTACTTC. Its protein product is CASSLGTSRQETQYF.

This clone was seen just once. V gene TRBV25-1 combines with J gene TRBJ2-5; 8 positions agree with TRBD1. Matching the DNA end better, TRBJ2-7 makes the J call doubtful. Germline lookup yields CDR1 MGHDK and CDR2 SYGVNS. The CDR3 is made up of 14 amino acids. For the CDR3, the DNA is TGTGCCAGCAGTGTGGGGCAGGGGGCGGTCGAGCAGTACTTC. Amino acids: CASSVGQGAVEQYF.

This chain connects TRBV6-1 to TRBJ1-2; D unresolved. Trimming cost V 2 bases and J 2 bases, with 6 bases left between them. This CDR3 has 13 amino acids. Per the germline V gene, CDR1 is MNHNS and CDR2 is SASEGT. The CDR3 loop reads CASSEIPNYGYTF. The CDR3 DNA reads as TGTGCCAGCAGTGAAATCCCAAACTATGGCTACACCTTC.

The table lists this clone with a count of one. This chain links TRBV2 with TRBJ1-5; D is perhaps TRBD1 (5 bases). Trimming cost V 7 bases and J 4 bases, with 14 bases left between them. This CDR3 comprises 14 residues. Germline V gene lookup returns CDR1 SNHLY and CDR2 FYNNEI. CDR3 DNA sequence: TGTGCCAGCAAAATAGGGGCCCGGAATCAGCCCCAGCATTTT. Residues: CASKIGARNQPQHF.

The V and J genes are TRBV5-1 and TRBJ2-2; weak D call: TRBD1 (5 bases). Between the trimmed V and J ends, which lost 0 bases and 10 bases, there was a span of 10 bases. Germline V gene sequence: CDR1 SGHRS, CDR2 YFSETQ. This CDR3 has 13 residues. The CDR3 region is CASSLELTVELFF. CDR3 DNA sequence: TGCGCCAGCAGCTTGGAGTTGACAGTGGAGCTGTTTTTT.

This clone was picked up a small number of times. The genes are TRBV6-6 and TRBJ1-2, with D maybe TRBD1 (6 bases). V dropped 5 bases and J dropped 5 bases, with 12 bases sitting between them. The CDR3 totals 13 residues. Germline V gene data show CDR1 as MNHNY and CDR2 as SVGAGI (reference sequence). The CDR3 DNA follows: TGTGCCAGCAGTCCTCGTACAGGGTATGGCTACACCTTC. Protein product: CASSPRTGYGYTF.

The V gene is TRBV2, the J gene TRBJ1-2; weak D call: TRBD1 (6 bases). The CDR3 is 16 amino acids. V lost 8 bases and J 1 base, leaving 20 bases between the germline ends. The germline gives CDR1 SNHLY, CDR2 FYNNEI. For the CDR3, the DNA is TGTGCCAGCTCAACACCCGGGACACGGAATAACTATGGCTACACCTTC. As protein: CASSTPGTRNNYGYTF.

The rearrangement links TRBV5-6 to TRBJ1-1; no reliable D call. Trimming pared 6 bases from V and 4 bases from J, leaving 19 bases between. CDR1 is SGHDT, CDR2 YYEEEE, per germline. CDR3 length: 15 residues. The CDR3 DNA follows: TGTGCCAGCATCGGGAGCAGGTTATTGGGCACTGAAGCTTTCTTT. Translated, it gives CASIGSRLLGTEAFF.

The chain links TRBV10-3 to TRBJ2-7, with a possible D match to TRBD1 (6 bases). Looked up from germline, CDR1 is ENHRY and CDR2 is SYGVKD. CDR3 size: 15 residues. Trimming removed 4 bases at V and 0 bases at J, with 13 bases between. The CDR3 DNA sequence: TGTGCCATCAGTGGGGGGACATTTGACTCCTACGAGCAGTACTTC. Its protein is CAISGGTFDSYEQYF.

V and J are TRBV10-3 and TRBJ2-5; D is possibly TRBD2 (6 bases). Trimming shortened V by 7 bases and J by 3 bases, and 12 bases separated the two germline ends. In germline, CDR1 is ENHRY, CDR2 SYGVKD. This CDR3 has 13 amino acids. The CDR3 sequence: CAIMGGREETQYF. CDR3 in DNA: TGTGCCATCATGGGGGGTCGGGAAGAGACCCAGTACTTC.

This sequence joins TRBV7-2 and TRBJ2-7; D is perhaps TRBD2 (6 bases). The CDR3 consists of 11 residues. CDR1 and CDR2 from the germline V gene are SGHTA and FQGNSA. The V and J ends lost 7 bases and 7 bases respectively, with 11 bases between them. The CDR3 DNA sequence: TGTGCCAGCACAACCGGAGGGGAGCAGTACTTC. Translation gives CASTTGGEQYF.